This T cell receptor (beta chain) comes out of a study of shared clonotypes between healthy human individuals. Clones were read by immunoSEQ multiplex PCR, and TCRdb kept only the in-frame ones, dropping some. Of some 2 million clones detected, about 94% appear once; the ten largest clones hold about 1.1%. A note on this clone: Within the sample, other DNA sequences also encode this same CDR3.

This CDR3 spans 12 amino acids. Germline lookup yields CDR1 SGHNT and CDR2 YYREEE (reference sequence). The V gene lost 0 bases and the J gene lost 4 bases, with 4 bases spanning the gap. Naive CD8 cells, CD45RO-negative and positively selected for CCR7, excluded terminally differentiated effector memory CD45RA+ cells. The study drew all its donors from Caucasian adults living in Nashville, Tennessee. The chain has TRBV5-4 and TRBJ2-5, with D unresolved. This receptor was identified in a man younger than 35 in good health. The sequenced sample was naive CD8+ T cells sorted from blood. The CDR3 DNA follows: TGTGCCAGCAGCTTGGGTTCAGAGACCCAGTACTTC. Encoded protein: CASSLGSETQYF.